The 25 T cell receptor beta chains below were found in one sample sequenced in a study of T cells after yellow fever vaccination. TCRdb ran MiXCR on the 5' RACE reads and lists one entry per CDR3 protein. The sample has roughly 300,000 distinct CDR3 sequences; roughly 6.8% are singletons. This sample comprised PBMCs, obtained about 41 days after the first yellow fever vaccination. All receptors derive from a man aged 18 to 35 who received the YFV17D yellow fever vaccine.

The sample holds a few counts of this clonotype. The chain couples TRBV7-2 to TRBJ1-2; D may be TRBD1 (5 bases). The CDR3 is 14 residues long. Germline-derived CDR1 and CDR2 are SGHTA and FQGNSA. V lost 5 bases to trimming and J lost 1 base, with 11 bases between them. CDR3 loop: CASSAAGYNYGYTF. In DNA, the CDR3 is TGTGCCAGCAGCGCCGCAGGGTATAACTATGGCTACACCTTC.

In this sample, this clonotype turned up a few times. This chain uses TRBV20-1 with TRBJ2-7; D is ambiguous. The CDR3 extends over 13 amino acids. Looked up from germline, CDR1 is DFQATT and CDR2 is SNEGSKA (reference sequence). The V and J ends lost 4 bases and 2 bases respectively, with 12 bases between them. The CDR3 DNA follows: TGCAGTGCTATAGGAACCGATACCTACGAGCAGTACGTC. Residues: CSAIGTDTYEQYV.

The CDR3 protein is CASCRLQRREQFF. In DNA form, the CDR3 reads TGTGCCAGCTGCCGACTCCAGCGACGGGAGCAGTTCTTC. The rearrangement uses TRBV12-3 or TRBV12-4 and TRBJ2-1; the D is unclear. V was shortened by 8 bases and J by 10 bases, with 18 bases between the two germline ends. The CDR3 covers 13 residues.

This clonotype was detected only a few times. The J gene is TRBJ1-1, the V gene TRBV6-5; weak D call: TRBD1 (5 bases). The CDR3 sequence is 14 residues long. With 8 bases removed from V and 4 bases from J, the gap between germline ends came to 17 bases. Germline V lookup: CDR1 MNHEY, CDR2 SVGAGI. The CDR3 reads CASRTPEGGTEAFF. In nucleotides, the CDR3 is TGTGCCAGCCGGACACCAGAGGGAGGCACTGAAGCTTTCTTT.

The chain recombines TRBV5-5 with TRBJ2-1, with TRBD2 matching over 9 bases. Germline CDR1 reads SGHKS; CDR2 reads YYEKEE (reference sequence). Germline trimming cut 0 bases from V and 3 bases from J; bases unmatched to any gene: 4. The CDR3 spans 16 residues. Here the CDR3 reads CASSLEWRGGYNEQFF. The CDR3 nucleotides read TGTGCCAGCAGCTTGGAGTGGCGGGGGGGCTACAATGAGCAGTTCTTC.

There are a few counts of this clonotype. The chain recombines TRBV7-6 with TRBJ2-7, with 12 bases fitting TRBD2. With V trimmed by 5 bases and J by 7 bases, 9 bases remained unmatched. Germline V gene sequence: CDR1 SGHVS, CDR2 FNYEAQ. The CDR3 is made up of 15 amino acids. The DNA for the CDR3 is TGTGCCAGCAGCCCCCTAGCGGGGGGGGCGGAAGAGCAGTACTTC. Translated, it gives CASSPLAGGAEEQYF.

This clonotype was seen more than once but under ten times. The V call is TRBV15, the J call TRBJ2-3; 8 bases line up with TRBD2. Trimming removed 1 base from V and 5 bases from J; junction bases left unmatched: 8. Germline lookup yields CDR1 LNHNV and CDR2 YYDKDF (reference sequence). This CDR3 has 16 amino acids. The CDR3 protein is CATSRGSGGAVDTQYF. The CDR3 DNA reads as TGTGCCACCAGCAGAGGATCCGGGGGGGCGGTAGATACGCAGTATTTT.

This sequence joins TRBV4-1 and TRBJ2-6; no reliable D call. The CDR3 runs to 17 residues. V was cut by 0 bases and J by 5 bases, with 14 bases left in between. Germline V gives CDR1 MGHRA, CDR2 YSYEKL. Written as DNA, the CDR3 is TGCGCCAGCAGCCAAGAGGAGTGGGCGGCCCGGGCCAACGTCCTGACTTTC. It translates to CASSQEEWAARANVLTF.

This clonotype has just a few counts. The J gene is TRBJ1-4, the V gene TRBV5-1; D is uncertain. Per germline, CDR1 SGHRS and CDR2 YFSETQ. The CDR3 loop spans 12 amino acids. V was clipped by 6 bases and J by 8 bases, with 11 bases between them. CDR3 bases: TGCGCCAGCAAGGGAGTTTACGAAAAACTGTTTTTT. It translates to CASKGVYEKLFF. The complete variable domain, with remaining parts taken from reference TRBV5-1 and TRBJ1-4, reads KAGVTQTPRYLIKTRGQQVTLSCSPISGHRSVSWYQQTPGQGLQFLFEYFSETQRNKGNFPGRFSGRQFSNSRSEMNVSTLELGDSALYLCASKGVYEKLFFGSGTQLSVL.

This clonotype occurred a few times. CDR3 residues: CASSPDFPGNTEAFF. The CDR3 coding sequence is TGCGCCAGCAGCCCTGATTTCCCGGGAAACACTGAAGCTTTCTTT. The chain uses TRBV5-1 and TRBJ1-1, with D hard to call. CDR1 SGHRS and CDR2 YFSETQ come from the germline V gene. The CDR3 length is 15 residues. The ends were cut back, 4 bases at V and 2 bases at J, with 15 bases in the middle.

V is TRBV5-1 and J is TRBJ2-1; D call uncertain. V was trimmed by 0 bases and J by 7 bases, leaving 11 bases between them. From germline, CDR1 is SGHRS and CDR2 YFSETQ. The length of the CDR3 is 14 residues. CDR3 loop: CASSLVFMGNEQFF. DNA for the CDR3: TGCGCCAGCAGCTTGGTCTTCATGGGAAATGAGCAGTTCTTC.

The chain has TRBV7-9 and TRBJ2-5; perhaps TRBD2 as D (7 bases). V was cut by 3 bases and J by 5 bases, with 13 bases left in between. Germline V gene sequence: CDR1 SEHNR, CDR2 FQNEAQ (reference sequence). CDR3 length: 14 residues. The CDR3 nucleotides read TGTGCCAGCAGCTTTGGGGGGGCCCATGAGACCCAGTACTTC. Translation gives CASSFGGAHETQYF.

The CDR3 loop reads CASGQSHEQFF. The CDR3 DNA sequence: TGTGCCAGCGGACAGTCCCATGAGCAGTTCTTC. The genes are TRBV3-1 and TRBJ2-1, with D maybe TRBD1 (6 bases). Germline V CDR1 and CDR2: LGHDT, YNNKEL (reference sequence). Trimming removed 8 bases at V and 8 bases at J, with 10 bases between. The CDR3 is made up of 11 amino acids.

This clonotype was seen more than once but under ten times. J is TRBJ2-1 and V is TRBV4-3; no firm D call. Germline V gene lookup returns CDR1 LGHNA and CDR2 YSLEER. This CDR3 region has 15 residues. V was pared by 4 bases and J by 0 bases, with 10 bases between. The CDR3 DNA is TGCGCCAGCAGCCCGCAGGCCTACTCCTACAATGAGCAGTTCTTC. Encoded protein: CASSPQAYSYNEQFF.

This clonotype was counted many times. The chain carries TRBV20-1 and TRBJ2-1, with 10 positions matching TRBD2. CDR3 length equals 15 residues. Trimming cost V 0 bases and J 2 bases; bases outside gene matches: 1. The V gene's germline CDR1 is DFQATT and CDR2 SNEGSKA (reference sequence). CDR3 sequence: CSARELAGAYNEQFF. CDR3 nucleotides: TGCAGTGCTAGAGAGCTAGCGGGGGCCTACAATGAGCAGTTCTTC.

In this sample, this clonotype turned up a few times. The CDR3 DNA reads TGTGCCAGCAGCTTACACAAGGGGACGGGTGAGCAGTTCTTC. As protein: CASSLHKGTGEQFF. The rearrangement joins TRBV7-3 to TRBJ2-1, with D possibly being TRBD1 or TRBD2 (5 bases each). V was trimmed by 2 bases and J by 9 bases, leaving 14 bases between them. CDR1 is SGHTA and CDR2 is FQGTGA in the germline V gene. CDR3 length equals 14 residues.

In this sample, this clonotype turned up a few times. The chain carries TRBV6-5 and TRBJ2-7; a weak D match, TRBD2 (5 bases). Trimming removed 3 bases from V and 9 bases from J, with 15 bases in between. The CDR3 is 13 amino acids. Germline CDR1 reads MNHEY; CDR2 reads SVGAGI. The CDR3 loop is CASSYVRRGAQYF. The CDR3 bases are TGTGCCAGCAGTTATGTTCGTCGGGGAGCGCAGTACTTC.

This chain joins TRBV5-1 and TRBJ1-6; a weak D match, TRBD1 (5 bases). V was pared by 4 bases and J by 7 bases, with 15 bases between. The CDR3 covers 15 residues. Germline values: CDR1 SGHRS, CDR2 YFSETQ. The DNA of the CDR3 is TGCGCCAGCAGCCCCGGCTGGGACGGAAATTCACCCCTCCACTTT. It codes for CASSPGWDGNSPLHF.

This clonotype appeared a few times. V and J are TRBV5-1 and TRBJ2-5, with 11 bases matching TRBD2. Trimming took 4 bases from V and 0 from J; bases not matched to a gene: 8. This CDR3 spans 17 amino acids. The germline gives CDR1 SGHRS, CDR2 YFSETQ. The CDR3 nucleotides are TGCGCCAGCAGCCAATCTAGACTAGCGGGGTACCAAGAGACCCAGTACTTC. Residues: CASSQSRLAGYQETQYF.

This clonotype was picked up many times. CDR3 residues: CASSLGQLNQPQHF. In DNA, the CDR3 is TGTGCCAGCAGCTTAGGACAGCTAAATCAGCCCCAGCATTTT. The chain has TRBV7-9 and TRBJ1-5, with D maybe TRBD1 (5 bases). The CDR3 has 14 amino acids. V was shortened by 1 base and J by 4 bases, with 8 bases between the two germline ends. The germline gives CDR1 SEHNR, CDR2 FQNEAQ (reference sequence).

CDR3 in DNA: TGTGCCAGCAGCTTATTACAGGGGGACGGCTACACCTTC. Amino acids: CASSLLQGDGYTF. The chain links TRBV7-2 to TRBJ1-2; TRBD1 aligns across 8 bases. After removal of 2 bases from V and 8 bases from J, the junction contained 4 bases not matched to a gene. CDR1 and CDR2 (germline): SGHTA, FQGNSA. The CDR3 totals 13 residues. Full variable domain (outside the CDR3, taken from reference TRBV7-2 and TRBJ1-2): GAGVSQSPSNKVTEKGKDVELRCDPISGHTALYWYRQSLGQGLEFLIYFQGNSAPDKSGLPSDRFSAERTGGSVSTLTIQRTQQEDSAVYLCASSLLQGDGYTFGSGTRLTVV.

The chain joins TRBV11-2 to TRBJ2-3; 9 bases agree with TRBD2. J was trimmed by 3 bases and V by 1 base; bases with no gene match: 14. The V gene's germline CDR1 is SGHAT and CDR2 FQNNGV. The CDR3 has 19 residues. CDR3 protein: CASSLVPLAGLIVTDTQYF. The CDR3 DNA follows: TGTGCCAGCAGCTTAGTACCGCTAGCGGGACTAATTGTGACAGATACGCAGTATTTT.

The gene calls are TRBV30 and TRBJ1-2; D ambiguous. The CDR3 totals 13 residues. The V gene's germline CDR1 is GTSNPN and CDR2 SVGIG (reference sequence). V was clipped by 1 base and J by 4 bases, with 10 bases between them. For the CDR3, the DNA is TGTGCCTGGAGTGGGGTTCTGGGCTATGGCTACACCTTC. It is translated as CAWSGVLGYGYTF.

The chain carries TRBV20-1 and TRBJ2-1; TRBD2 matches at 9 bases. The CDR3 runs to 17 residues. Germline CDR1 DFQATT, CDR2 SNEGSKA (reference sequence). V lost 0 bases, J lost 0 bases, and 6 bases stayed unmatched. The CDR3 region is CSARDPHSGSSYNEQFF. The CDR3 nucleotides read TGCAGTGCTAGAGATCCTCATAGCGGGAGCTCCTACAATGAGCAGTTCTTC.

This clonotype was found a few times. The rearrangement uses TRBV29-1 and TRBJ1-2; 7 nucleotides line up with TRBD1. After removal of 7 bases from V and 6 bases from J, the junction contained 8 bases not matched to a gene. Per the germline V gene, CDR1 is SQVTM and CDR2 is ANQGSEA. This CDR3 contains 12 residues. CDR3 region: CSANRGNDGYTF. In DNA form, the CDR3 reads TGCAGCGCGAACAGGGGAAACGATGGCTACACCTTC.